These T cell receptor beta chains were read from a single sample in a study of blood T cell repertoires in COVID-19. Here immunoSEQ multiplex PCR was the method, and the copy in TCRdb shows in-frame clones only, minus some. The repertoire has about 440,000 clones, 90% of them found once; the top ten carry under 0.7%. The specimen sequenced was PBMCs or T cells enriched from blood (not recorded which). These receptors all stem from a man aged 18 to 30 who had recovered from COVID-19. The CDR3 runs from the conserved cysteine through the conserved F or W. Each record gives: V gene, J gene, D gene, CDR3 protein. The D gene is left open where the match is weak.

TRBV5-1,TRBJ1-1,TRBD1,CASSERQGGNTEAFF
TRBV27,TRBJ1-6,TRBD1,CASSLTGTGLSVHF
TRBV4-1,TRBJ1-5,.,CASSQDLSWTSGNQPQHF
TRBV3-1/TRBV3-2,TRBJ2-2,TRBD1,CASSHLNFLWCFGQGTLPRLFF
TRBV2,TRBJ1-5,.,CASSAEVTGLMNQPQHF
TRBV12-3/TRBV12-4,TRBJ1-2,.,CASSIGHVYGYTF
TRBV12-3/TRBV12-4,TRBJ1-6,.,CASSQPGSSPLHF
TRBV5-1,TRBJ1-3,.,CASSLDNWYTIYF
TRBV7-3,TRBJ2-7,TRBD1,CASSEGQGARQYF
TRBV5-4,TRBJ2-5,TRBD2,CASSLYGGETQYF
TRBV7-3,TRBJ1-2,.,CASSPDRNYGYTF
TRBV2,TRBJ1-1,.,CARVVGGYTEAFF
TRBV19,TRBJ1-5,.,CASSIGGGGQPQHF
TRBV7-3,TRBJ2-1,.,CASSPPLYNEQFF
TRBV27,TRBJ2-7,.,CASGGTEHYEQYF
TRBV30,TRBJ1-3,.,CAFSTPGRVYGNTIYF
TRBV6-5,TRBJ2-3,.,CASSQGDTQYF
TRBV29-1,TRBJ1-2,.,CSAQGTNYGYTF
TRBV3-1/TRBV3-2,TRBJ1-6,.,CASSLRRDMITLHF
TRBV5-1,TRBJ1-1,.,CASSLAVTPRTEAFF
TRBV30,TRBJ1-2,.,CAWSVKVEGAGYTF
TRBV6-5,TRBJ2-5,.,CASGVRGGETQYF